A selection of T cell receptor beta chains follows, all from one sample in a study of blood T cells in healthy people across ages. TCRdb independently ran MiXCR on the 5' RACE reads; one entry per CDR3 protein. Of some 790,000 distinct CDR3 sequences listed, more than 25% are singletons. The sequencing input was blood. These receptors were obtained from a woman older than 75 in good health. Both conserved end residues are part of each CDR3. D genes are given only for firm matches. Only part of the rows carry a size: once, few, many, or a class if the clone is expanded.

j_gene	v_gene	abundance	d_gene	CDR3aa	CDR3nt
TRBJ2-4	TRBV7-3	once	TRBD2	CVSSLKAGGPWEQYF	TGTGTCAGCAGCTTAAAAGCGGGAGGGCCTTGGGAGCAGTACTTC
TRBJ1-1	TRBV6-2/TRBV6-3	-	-	CAMAASNTEAFF	TGTGCCATGGCGGCTTCGAACACTGAAGCTTTCTTT
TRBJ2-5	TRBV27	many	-	CASSHLWGQETQYF	TGTGCCAGCAGTCACCTCTGGGGCCAAGAGACCCAGTACTTC
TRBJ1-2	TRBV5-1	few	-	CASSLSQGINGYTF	TGCGCCAGCAGCCTATCACAGGGAATAAATGGCTACACCTTC
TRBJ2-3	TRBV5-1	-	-	CASSQGPNGDTQYF	TGCGCCAGCAGCCAGGGACCCAACGGGGATACGCAGTATTTT
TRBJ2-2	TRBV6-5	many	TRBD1	CASLRQGVVGELFF	TGTGCCAGTCTCCGTCAGGGGGTCGTCGGGGAGCTGTTTTTT
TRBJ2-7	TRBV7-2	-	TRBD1	CASSESITGQGSTFFYEQYF	TGTGCCAGCAGCGAGTCTATCACGGGACAGGGTTCAACATTCTTCTACGAGCAGTACTTC
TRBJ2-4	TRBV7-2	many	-	CASRSAGMADKNIQYF	TGTGCCAGCAGGTCAGCCGGGATGGCGGACAAAAACATTCAGTACTTC
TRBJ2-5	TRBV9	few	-	CASSVGGEGGETQYF	TGTGCCAGCAGCGTAGGTGGTGAGGGCGGAGAGACCCAGTACTTC
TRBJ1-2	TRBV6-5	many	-	CASSYSSTNYGYTF	TGTGCCAGCAGTTACTCGTCAACTAACTATGGCTACACCTTC
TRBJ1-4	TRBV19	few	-	CASSIGSEKLFF	TGTGCCAGTAGTATCGGGAGCGAAAAACTGTTTTTT
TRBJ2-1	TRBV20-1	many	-	CSPKGGGSSYNEQFF	TGCAGTCCAAAAGGGGGAGGAAGCTCCTACAATGAGCAGTTCTTC
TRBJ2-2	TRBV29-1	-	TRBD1	CSVGAPQGAITGELFF	TGCAGCGTTGGGGCCCCGCAGGGGGCGATCACCGGGGAGCTGTTTTTT
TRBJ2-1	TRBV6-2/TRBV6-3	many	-	CASSYGGATYNEQFF	TGTGCCAGCAGTTACGGGGGGGCTACATACAATGAGCAGTTCTTC
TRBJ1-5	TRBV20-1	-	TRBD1	CSASLGTGGNRPQHF	TGCAGTGCTAGCCTAGGGACAGGGGGCAATCGGCCCCAGCATTTT
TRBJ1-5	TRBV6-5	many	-	CASSYGFSHSNQPQHF	TGTGCCAGCAGTTACGGGTTTTCCCATAGCAATCAGCCCCAGCATTTT
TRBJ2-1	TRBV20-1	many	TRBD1	CSAPPQGAMLINEQFF	TGCAGTGCTCCCCCCCAGGGGGCTATGTTAATCAATGAGCAGTTCTTC
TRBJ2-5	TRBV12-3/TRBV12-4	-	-	CASSPDLQGTQYF	TGTGCCAGCAGTCCTGACCTTCAAGGGACCCAGTACTTC
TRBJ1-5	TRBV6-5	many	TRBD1	CATGTGDSNQPQHF	TGTGCCACCGGGACAGGGGATAGCAATCAGCCCCAGCATTTT
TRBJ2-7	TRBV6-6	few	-	CAGKPGGTYEQYF	TGTGCCGGCAAACCCGGGGGGACATACGAGCAGTACTTC
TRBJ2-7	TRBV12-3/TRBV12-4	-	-	CASGALGYEQYF	TGTGCCAGCGGGGCTCTAGGCTACGAGCAGTACTTC
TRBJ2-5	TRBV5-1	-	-	CASSSQGYQETQYF	TGCGCCAGCAGCTCGCAGGGGTACCAAGAGACCCAGTACTTC
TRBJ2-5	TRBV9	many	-	CASSVDDAETQYF	TGTGCCAGCAGCGTAGATGATGCGGAGACCCAGTACTTC
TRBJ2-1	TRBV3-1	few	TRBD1	CASSRQGLGEFF	TGTGCCAGCAGCCGACAGGGCTTGGGGGAGTTCTTC